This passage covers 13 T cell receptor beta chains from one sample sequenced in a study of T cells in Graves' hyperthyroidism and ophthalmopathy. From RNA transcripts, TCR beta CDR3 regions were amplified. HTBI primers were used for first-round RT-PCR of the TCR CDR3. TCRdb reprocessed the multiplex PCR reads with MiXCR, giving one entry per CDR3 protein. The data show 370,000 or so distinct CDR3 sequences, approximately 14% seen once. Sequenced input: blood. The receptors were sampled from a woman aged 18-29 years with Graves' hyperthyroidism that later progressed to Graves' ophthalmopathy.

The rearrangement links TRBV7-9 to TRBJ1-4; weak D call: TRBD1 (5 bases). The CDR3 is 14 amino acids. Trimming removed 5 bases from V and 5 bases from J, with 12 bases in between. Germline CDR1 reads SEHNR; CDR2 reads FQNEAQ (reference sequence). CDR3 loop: CASSPGSENEKLFF. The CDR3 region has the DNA TGTGCCAGCAGCCCAGGGAGTGAAAATGAAAAACTGTTTTTT.

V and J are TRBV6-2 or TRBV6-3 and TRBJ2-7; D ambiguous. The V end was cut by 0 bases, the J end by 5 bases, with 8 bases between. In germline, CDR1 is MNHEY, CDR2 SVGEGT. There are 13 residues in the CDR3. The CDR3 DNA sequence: TGTGCCAGCAGTTACTCGATAAGGGACGAGCAGTACTTC. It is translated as CASSYSIRDEQYF.

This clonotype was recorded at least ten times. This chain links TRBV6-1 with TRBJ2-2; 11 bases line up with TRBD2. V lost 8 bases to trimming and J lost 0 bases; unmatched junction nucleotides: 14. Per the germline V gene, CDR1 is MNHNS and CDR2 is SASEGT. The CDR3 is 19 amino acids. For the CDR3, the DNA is TGTGCCAGCGGGAGGACCGGGACTAGCGGATCATCGAACACCGGGGAGCTGTTTTTT. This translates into CASGRTGTSGSSNTGELFF.

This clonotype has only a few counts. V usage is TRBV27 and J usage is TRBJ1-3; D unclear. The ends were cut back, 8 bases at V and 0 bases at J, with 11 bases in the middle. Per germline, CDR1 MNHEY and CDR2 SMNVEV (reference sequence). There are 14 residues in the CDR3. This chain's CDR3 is CASRPGVSGNTIYF. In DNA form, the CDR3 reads TGTGCCAGCCGCCCGGGTGTCTCTGGAAACACCATATATTTT.

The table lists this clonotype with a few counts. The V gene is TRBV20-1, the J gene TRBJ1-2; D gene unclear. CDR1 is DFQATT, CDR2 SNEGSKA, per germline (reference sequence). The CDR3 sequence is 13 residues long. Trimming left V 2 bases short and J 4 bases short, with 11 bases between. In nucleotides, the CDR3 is TGCAGTGCTAGACACAGCTCAATCTATGGCTACACCTTC. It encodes CSARHSSIYGYTF.

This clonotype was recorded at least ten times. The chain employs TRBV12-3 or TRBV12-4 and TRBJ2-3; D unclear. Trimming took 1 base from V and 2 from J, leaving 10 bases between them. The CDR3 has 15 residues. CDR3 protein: CASSLGGPITDTQYF. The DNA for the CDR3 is TGTGCCAGCAGTTTAGGCGGACCGATCACAGATACGCAGTATTTT.

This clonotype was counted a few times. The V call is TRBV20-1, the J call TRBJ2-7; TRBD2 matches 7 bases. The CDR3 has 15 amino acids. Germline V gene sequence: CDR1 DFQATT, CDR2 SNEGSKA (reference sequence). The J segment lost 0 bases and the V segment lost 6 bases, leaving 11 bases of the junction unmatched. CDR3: CSASRGGGGSYEQYF. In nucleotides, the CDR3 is TGCAGTGCCTCGAGGGGAGGCGGGGGCTCCTACGAGCAGTACTTC.

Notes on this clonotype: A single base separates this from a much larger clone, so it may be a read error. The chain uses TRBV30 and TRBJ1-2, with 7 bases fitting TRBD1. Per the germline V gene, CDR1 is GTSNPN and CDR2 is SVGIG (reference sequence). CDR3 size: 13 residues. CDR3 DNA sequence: TGTGCCTGGAGAAGAACAGGGGAGTATGGCTGCACCTTC. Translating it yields CAWRRTGEYGCTF.

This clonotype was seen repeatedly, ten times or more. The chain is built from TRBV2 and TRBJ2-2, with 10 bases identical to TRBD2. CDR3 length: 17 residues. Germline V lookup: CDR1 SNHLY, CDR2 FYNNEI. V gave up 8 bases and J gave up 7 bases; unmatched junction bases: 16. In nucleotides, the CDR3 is TGTGCCAGCTCAGAGCCCGTAGCGGGAGGCTATAACGGGGAGCTGTTTTTT. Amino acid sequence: CASSEPVAGGYNGELFF.

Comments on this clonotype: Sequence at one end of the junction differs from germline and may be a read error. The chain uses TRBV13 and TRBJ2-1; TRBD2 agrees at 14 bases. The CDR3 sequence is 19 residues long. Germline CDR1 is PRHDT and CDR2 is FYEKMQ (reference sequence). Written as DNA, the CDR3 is TGCGCCAGCAGCGCAACCGGGACTAGCGGGAGTTGGTTCGACAATGAGCAGTTCTTC. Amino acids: CASSATGTSGSWFDNEQFF. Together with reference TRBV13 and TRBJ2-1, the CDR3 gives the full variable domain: AAGVIQSPRHLIKEKRETATLKCYPIPRHDTVYWYQQGPGQDPQFLISFYEKMQSDKGSIPDRFSAQQFSDYHSELNMSSLELGDSALYFCASSATGTSGSWFDNEQFFGPGTRLTVL.

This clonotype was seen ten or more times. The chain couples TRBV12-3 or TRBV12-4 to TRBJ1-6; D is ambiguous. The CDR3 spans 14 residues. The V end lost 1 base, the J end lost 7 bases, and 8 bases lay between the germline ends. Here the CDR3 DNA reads TGTGCCAGCAGTTTAGGGGCGTGGAATTCACCCCTCCACTTT. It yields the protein CASSLGAWNSPLHF.

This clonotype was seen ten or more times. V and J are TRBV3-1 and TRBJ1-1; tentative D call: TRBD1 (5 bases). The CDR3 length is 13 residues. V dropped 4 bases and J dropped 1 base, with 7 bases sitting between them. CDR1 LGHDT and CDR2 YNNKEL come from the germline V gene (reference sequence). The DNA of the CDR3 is TGTGCCAGCAGCCCACAGGAGAACACTGAAGCTTTCTTT. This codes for CASSPQENTEAFF. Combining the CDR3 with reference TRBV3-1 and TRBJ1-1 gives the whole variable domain DTAVSQTPKYLVTQMGNDKSIKCEQNLGHDTMYWYKQDSKKFLKIMFSYNNKELIINETVPNRFSPKSPDKAHLNLHINSLELGDSAVYFCASSPQENTEAFFGQGTRLTVV.

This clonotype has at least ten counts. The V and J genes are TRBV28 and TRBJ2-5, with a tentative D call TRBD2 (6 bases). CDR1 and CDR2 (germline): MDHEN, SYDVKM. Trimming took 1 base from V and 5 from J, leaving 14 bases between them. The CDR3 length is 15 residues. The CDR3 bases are TGTGCCAGCAGTTTATTGGGCGGGATGGCTGAGACCCAGTACTTC. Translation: CASSLLGGMAETQYF.